The present T cell receptor (beta chain) was sequenced within a study of graft-versus-host responses after intestinal transplantation. Background on the study: Every recipient underwent anti-thymocyte globulin induction, then tacrolimus and steroids for 2 to 3 years.

TCRdb's copy holds only in-frame clones and misses some; the assay was immunoSEQ multiplex PCR. This sample has approximately 88,000 clones, with 85% to 90% found just once. The CDR3 is 10 residues long. The V gene's germline CDR1 is SQVTM and CDR2 ANQGSEA. Notes on this clone: Antigen specificity is unknown.

The chain joins TRBV29-1 to TRBJ1-1; D is ambiguous. The sequences come from unstimulated CD4+ T cells sorted from spleen or lymph node cells, collected before intestinal transplant. The source is a human donor who received an intestinal transplant. As DNA, the CDR3 is TGCGGGTCGGTGCTAGGTGAAGCTTTCTTT. This sequence encodes CGSVLGEAFF.